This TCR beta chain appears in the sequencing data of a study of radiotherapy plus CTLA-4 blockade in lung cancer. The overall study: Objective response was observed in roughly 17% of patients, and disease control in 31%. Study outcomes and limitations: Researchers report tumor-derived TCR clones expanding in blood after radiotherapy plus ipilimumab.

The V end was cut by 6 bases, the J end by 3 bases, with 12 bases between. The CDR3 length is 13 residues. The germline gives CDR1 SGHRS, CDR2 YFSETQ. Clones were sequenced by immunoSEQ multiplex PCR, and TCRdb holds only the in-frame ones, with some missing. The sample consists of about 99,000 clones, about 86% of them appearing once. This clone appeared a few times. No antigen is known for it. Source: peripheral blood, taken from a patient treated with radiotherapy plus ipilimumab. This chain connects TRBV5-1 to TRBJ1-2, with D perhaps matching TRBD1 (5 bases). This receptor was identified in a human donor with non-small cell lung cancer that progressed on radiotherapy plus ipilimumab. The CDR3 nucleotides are TGCGCCAGCACGGACATATCGGACTATGGCTACACCTTC. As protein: CASTDISDYGYTF.